This entry describes one T cell receptor (beta chain). Antigen specificity is unknown. This CDR3 fails to terminate in the conserved phenylalanine or tryptophan, so it likely reflects a read error. During its preparation, the TCRbeta library received unique molecular identifiers. Each CDR3 protein gets one entry after TCRdb re-called the PCR reads with MiXCR. The data show 550,000 to 800,000 distinct CDR3 sequences, under 15% seen once. These data belong to a study of T-cell reconstitution after alpha-beta-depleted transplantation in children. The CDR3 has 12 amino acids. V dropped 2 bases and J dropped 8 bases, with 9 bases sitting between them. CDR1 and CDR2 (germline): SGHTA, FQGTGA. Study conclusions and caveats: From surviving recipient T cells and thymic progenitors came the high day-60 TCRbeta diversity observed in some patients. Newly produced T cells mostly provided counts and TCRbeta diversity after one year, as hyperexpanded clones declined. Alpha-beta T cells present about two months after transplant were reported to originate from several hundred expanded graft clones.

This chain links TRBV7-3 with TRBJ1-1; maybe TRBD1 (6 bases). Material: PBMCs, obtained before TCRalphabeta/CD19-depleted stem cell transplant. The sequence was obtained from a girl aged 2-10 years with congenital amegakaryocytic thrombocytopenia, due to receive a stem cell transplant. The CDR3 nucleotides read TGTGCCAGCAGCTTAGGCGGGGGCGAAGCTTTCTTG. Protein sequence: CASSLGGGEAFL.